One and the same sample provided the 28 T cell receptor beta chains below, sequenced in a study of blood T cell repertoires in COVID-19. Method: immunoSEQ multiplex PCR; TCRdb's copy keeps in-frame clones and lacks some. The sample includes approximately 150,000 clones, roughly 78% of them seen just once. Sequencing input: peripheral blood. The receptors were sampled from a human donor with acute or convalescent COVID-19. The donor label of this sample is uncertain.

V usage is TRBV9 and J usage is TRBJ2-3, with 11 bases that match TRBD2. The V gene's germline CDR1 is SGDLS and CDR2 YYNGEE. V lost 4 bases to trimming and J lost 9 bases; unmatched junction nucleotides: 10. This CDR3 has 15 amino acids. The CDR3 coding sequence is TGTGCCAGCAGCACCGGACTAGCGGGCGCAAGCACGCAGTATTTT. Its protein is CASSTGLAGASTQYF.

V usage is TRBV7-3 and J usage is TRBJ2-1; D might be TRBD2 (6 bases). This CDR3 is 19 amino acids long. Trimming shortened V by 3 bases and J by 1 base, and 22 bases separated the two germline ends. Looked up from germline, CDR1 is SGHTA and CDR2 is FQGTGA. The CDR3 reads CASSLGRPSRRGSYNEQFF. The CDR3 DNA reads as TGTGCCAGCAGCTTGGGACGGCCTAGCCGGAGGGGTTCCTACAATGAGCAGTTCTTC.

V and J are TRBV12-3 or TRBV12-4 and TRBJ1-2; 8 bases agree with TRBD1. The V and J ends lost 4 bases and 9 bases, in that order; junction bases with no gene match: 7. The CDR3 has 13 residues. The DNA for the CDR3 is TGTGCCAGCAGTTCGTCTGGACAGGGACGCTACACCTTC. As protein: CASSSSGQGRYTF.

J is TRBJ1-2 and V is TRBV4-3, with 7 bases fitting TRBD1. Germline V gene sequence: CDR1 LGHNA, CDR2 YSLEER. Trimming cost V 8 bases and J 3 bases; bases outside gene matches: 12. CDR3 length: 15 amino acids. The DNA for the CDR3 is TGCGCCAGCCCCCGGACAGGACACGGGTACTATGGCTACACCTTC. Residues: CASPRTGHGYYGYTF.

As to this clone: At one end the junction does not follow the germline gene, possibly because of a read error. CDR3 amino acids: CASSLGQGFAF. CDR3 sequence (DNA): TGTGCCAGCAGCTTGGGACAGGGGTTCGCCTTC. This rearrangement joins TRBV7-9 to TRBJ1-2; 10 bases are a match to TRBD1. The V gene's germline CDR1 is SEHNR and CDR2 FQNEAQ (reference sequence). The CDR3 extends over 11 amino acids.

The J gene is TRBJ1-3, the V gene TRBV10-3; no clear D gene. V dropped 3 bases and J dropped 0 bases, with 9 bases sitting between them. Germline V CDR1 and CDR2: ENHRY, SYGVKD. This CDR3 comprises 15 residues. CDR3 in amino acids: CAISDSHYSGNTIYF. For the CDR3, the DNA is TGTGCCATCAGTGACAGTCACTACTCTGGAAACACCATATATTTT.

The V gene is TRBV11-1, the J gene TRBJ1-1; D may be TRBD1 (6 bases). Trimming took off 3 bases at V and 1 base at J, with 12 bases between the two ends. The germline gives CDR1 SGHAT, CDR2 FQDESV (reference sequence). The CDR3 sequence is 15 residues long. The CDR3 nucleotides are TGTGCCAGCAGCTTGGGGCGGGGGGCGAACACTGAAGCTTTCTTT. Its protein product is CASSLGRGANTEAFF.

The chain employs TRBV10-3 and TRBJ1-1; 7 bases agree with TRBD1. With 3 bases clipped from V and 8 bases from J, the junction kept 6 bases outside the gene matches. Germline V gives CDR1 ENHRY, CDR2 SYGVKD. The CDR3 length is 13 residues. CDR3 DNA sequence: TGTGCCATCAGTGACCGGGACAGTAGCGAAGCTTTCTTT. Amino acids: CAISDRDSSEAFF.

The chain carries TRBV30 and TRBJ1-2; the D gene is possibly TRBD1 (5 bases). Trimming pared 0 bases from V and 7 bases from J, leaving 12 bases between. The CDR3 length is 13 residues. Germline V gives CDR1 GTSNPN, CDR2 SVGIG (reference sequence). CDR3 loop: CAWSVQTAVGYTF. CDR3 nucleotides: TGTGCCTGGAGTGTACAGACAGCCGTTGGCTACACCTTC.

The chain recombines TRBV4-1 with TRBJ2-5, with 11 bases matching TRBD2. CDR3 length: 22 amino acids. The V and J ends lost 2 bases and 5 bases, in that order; junction bases with no gene match: 25. Germline loops: CDR1 MGHRA, CDR2 YSYEKL. CDR3 bases: TGCGCCAGCAGCCAACGCCCAGGGGGGCCCGACACTAGCGGGGGCCCGGGGGAGACCCAGTACTTC. It is translated as CASSQRPGGPDTSGGPGETQYF.

The chain uses TRBV10-3 and TRBJ1-5; 8 nucleotides match TRBD1. The germline V gene has CDR1 ENHRY and CDR2 SYGVKD. V shed 0 bases and J 5 bases; nucleotides not matched to a gene: 3. The CDR3 runs to 15 residues. CDR3 DNA sequence: TGTGCCATCAGTGAGTCCCAGGGGGCCCATCAGCCCCAGCATTTT. The encoded protein is CAISESQGAHQPQHF.

J is TRBJ2-5 and V is TRBV29-1; TRBD1 aligns across 8 bases. Germline V lookup: CDR1 SQVTM, CDR2 ANQGSEA. V was pared by 6 bases and J by 1 base, with 4 bases of the junction left unmatched. The length of the CDR3 is 13 residues. The CDR3 DNA follows: TGCAGCGTGGGACAGGCTATCCAAGAGACCCAGTACTTC. It yields the protein CSVGQAIQETQYF.

This clone was seen only a few times. The V gene is TRBV6-6, the J gene TRBJ1-1; tentatively, D is TRBD1 (5 bases). This CDR3 comprises 13 residues. V gave up 7 bases and J gave up 0 bases, with 9 bases separating them. The germline V gene has CDR1 MNHNY and CDR2 SVGAGI (reference sequence). For the CDR3, the DNA is TGTGCCAGCACCCAACAGGTGAACACTGAAGCTTTCTTT. Its translation is CASTQQVNTEAFF.

The V gene is TRBV7-9, the J gene TRBJ1-2; 8 bases are a match to TRBD1. Trimming at V came to 5 bases and at J to 4 bases, leaving 9 bases not matched to a gene. Germline V gene lookup returns CDR1 SEHNR and CDR2 FQNEAQ (reference sequence). The CDR3 extends over 15 amino acids. The CDR3 is CASSPSGTGVYGYTF. DNA of the CDR3: TGTGCCAGCAGCCCGTCCGGGACAGGCGTCTATGGCTACACCTTC.

This clone was seen a single time. This chain joins TRBV3-1 (or the pseudogene TRBV3-2) and TRBJ1-3; D is unresolved. The CDR3 is 13 residues long. CDR1 and CDR2 from the germline V gene are LGHDT and YNNKEL (reference sequence). V shed 5 bases and J shed 0 bases, with 5 bases lying between them. CDR3 sequence: CASSFSSGNTIYF. In DNA, the CDR3 is TGTGCCAGCAGCTTCAGCTCTGGAAACACCATATATTTT.

J is TRBJ2-2 and V is TRBV10-2; 9 bases align to TRBD1. The V gene end was trimmed by 6 bases and the J gene end by 2 bases; junction bases not matched to a gene: 4. The CDR3 spans 15 residues. Germline CDR1 WSHSY, CDR2 SAAADI. The chain's CDR3 is CASRSGQGNTGELFF. CDR3 sequence (DNA): TGCGCCAGCAGGTCGGGACAGGGAAACACCGGGGAGCTGTTTTTT.

The rearrangement uses TRBV5-1 and TRBJ1-1; maybe TRBD1 (5 bases). Germline-derived CDR1 and CDR2 are SGHRS and YFSETQ. The CDR3 is 14 residues long. With 4 bases removed from V and 5 bases from J, the gap between germline ends came to 15 bases. The CDR3 DNA reads as TGCGCCAGCAGCGCCCTGGGGGGAAAAACTGAAGCTTTCTTT. It specifies CASSALGGKTEAFF.

The gene calls are TRBV25-1 and TRBJ1-6; TRBD1 is a possible D gene (5 bases). Trimming took 1 base from V and 6 from J, leaving 10 bases between them. The germline V gene encodes CDR1 MGHDK and CDR2 SYGVNS. The CDR3 consists of 15 residues. The CDR3 here is CASSELVGANSPLHF. The CDR3 DNA reads TGTGCCAGCAGTGAATTGGTAGGGGCTAATTCACCCCTCCACTTT.

This clone was picked up a small number of times. J is TRBJ2-7 and V is TRBV5-1; 9 bases map to TRBD1. The V gene's germline CDR1 is SGHRS and CDR2 YFSETQ. The length of the CDR3 is 15 residues. With 1 base clipped from V and 0 bases from J, the junction kept 2 bases outside the gene matches. The CDR3 loop is CASSLWTGDSYEQYF. The DNA for the CDR3 is TGCGCCAGCAGCTTGTGGACAGGGGACTCCTACGAGCAGTACTTC.

The chain joins TRBV7-8 to TRBJ1-2; 7 bases align to TRBD1. Germline V lookup: CDR1 SGHVS, CDR2 FQNEAQ. After removal of 4 bases from V and 5 bases from J, the junction contained 4 bases not matched to a gene. This CDR3 region has 13 residues. The CDR3 here is CASSWPQGYGYTF. DNA of the CDR3: TGTGCCAGCAGCTGGCCACAGGGGTATGGCTACACCTTC.

This rearrangement joins TRBV19 to TRBJ2-3, with a tentative D call TRBD1 (8 bases). V lost 7 bases, J lost 0 bases, and 14 bases lay in between. Per the germline V gene, CDR1 is LNHDA and CDR2 is SQIVND (reference sequence). The CDR3 totals 15 residues. The CDR3 DNA reads TGTGCCAGTACCACAGGGGGGGGAAGCACAGATACGCAGTATTTT. Translated, it gives CASTTGGGSTDTQYF.

The chain couples TRBV9 to TRBJ2-7; 7 positions agree with TRBD2. The CDR3 is 15 amino acids. Germline V CDR1 and CDR2: SGDLS, YYNGEE. The ends lost 2 bases at V and 2 bases at J; junction bases unmatched: 7. The CDR3 loop reads CASSVSPSGTYEQYF. The CDR3 coding sequence is TGTGCCAGCAGCGTGTCCCCTAGCGGTACCTACGAGCAGTACTTC.

This clone occurred once. This sequence joins TRBV14 and TRBJ1-3; no clear D. Germline CDR1 SGHDN, CDR2 FVKESK. This CDR3 is 14 amino acids long. V was shortened by 4 bases and J by 4 bases, with 11 bases between the two germline ends. CDR3 nucleotides: TGTGCCAGCAGCCCCTCATCGGGGGGAAACACCATATATTTT. The encoded protein is CASSPSSGGNTIYF.

The genes are TRBV7-2 and TRBJ1-4, with TRBD1 identical over 7 bases. V was clipped by 4 bases and J by 1 base; unmatched bases: 6. The CDR3 has 16 residues. CDR1 and CDR2 (germline): SGHTA, FQGNSA. The CDR3 coding sequence is TGTGCCAGCAGCTCCCGACAGGGACAAACTAATGAAAAACTGTTTTTT. Its protein product is CASSSRQGQTNEKLFF.

This clone was counted only a few times. V and J are TRBV11-2 and TRBJ2-1, with 7 bases fitting TRBD2. CDR1 and CDR2 (germline): SGHAT, FQNNGV. Unmatched junction bases numbered 6, after V lost 0 bases and J lost 7 bases. The CDR3 is made up of 15 amino acids. The CDR3 region is CASSLERTRSNEQFF. The CDR3 DNA reads as TGTGCCAGCAGCTTAGAGAGGACTAGAAGTAATGAGCAGTTCTTC.

The V and J genes are TRBV18 and TRBJ2-5; a possible D gene is TRBD2 (6 bases). The ends were cut back, 6 bases at V and 2 bases at J, with 10 bases in the middle. The V gene's germline CDR1 is KGHSH and CDR2 LQKENI. The CDR3 consists of 13 residues. The CDR3, as DNA: TGTGCCAGCTCCGGGGGACGGCAAGAGACCCAGTACTTC. Protein sequence: CASSGGRQETQYF.

V is TRBV2 and J is TRBJ2-6; possibly TRBD1 for D (6 bases). V lost 6 bases and J lost 2, with 8 bases in between. CDR1 and CDR2 from the germline V gene are SNHLY and FYNNEI. The CDR3 loop spans 14 amino acids. The CDR3 bases are TGTGCCAGCAGACAGGGAGCTGGGGCCAACGTCCTGACTTTC. Protein product: CASRQGAGANVLTF.

The J gene is TRBJ2-2, the V gene TRBV11-2, with TRBD1 matching over 9 bases. In germline, CDR1 is SGHAT, CDR2 FQNNGV. This CDR3 comprises 15 residues. With V trimmed by 5 bases and J by 8 bases, 9 bases remained unmatched. DNA for the CDR3: TGTGCCAGCAGCACGATTAACAGGGGGCCGGGGGAGCTGTTTTTT. This encodes CASSTINRGPGELFF.